This T cell receptor (beta chain) was sequenced in a study of blood T cell repertoires in COVID-19. Measured with immunoSEQ multiplex PCR; TCRdb has only the in-frame clones, and not every one. The sample contains under 75,000 clones, over 75% of which appear only once. Per the germline V gene, CDR1 is LNHNV and CDR2 is YYDKDF (reference sequence). Trimming stripped 5 bases from V and 2 bases from J, with 10 bases between. The CDR3 has 14 residues. This clone has a single count. The chain is built from TRBV15 and TRBJ1-5; a weak D match, TRBD1 (6 bases). Material: peripheral blood. This TCR derives from a man in his forties or fifties with acute or convalescent COVID-19. CDR3 sequence reads: CATSQRQGNQPQHF. For the CDR3, the DNA is TGTGCCACCAGCCAACGACAGGGCAATCAGCCCCAGCATTTT.